The clone carrying this T cell receptor beta chain was recorded many times. Its antigen is unknown. The investigators amplified TCR beta CDR3 regions from RNA transcripts. RT-PCR in the first round (using the HTBI primer set) targeted the TCR CDR3. TCRdb reprocessed the multiplex PCR reads with MiXCR, giving one entry per CDR3 protein. There are fewer than 350,000 distinct CDR3 sequences in the sample; about an eighth occur only once, and about 8% lies in the top ten. The sample originates from a study of T cells in Graves' hyperthyroidism and ophthalmopathy. Broader study findings: Most thyroid clonotypes expanded above 0.001 appeared in blood too.

Patients were aged 18 to 65, had disease duration under 2 months, and had newly diagnosed hyperthyroidism. Exclusion followed for patients with uncontrolled infection, other autoimmune disease, pregnancy or lactation. Germline-derived CDR1 and CDR2 are PRHDT and FYEKMQ (reference sequence). CDR3 size: 13 residues. Trimming pared 1 base from V and 4 bases from J, leaving 5 bases between. This receptor was taken from a woman in her twenties or thirties with Graves' hyperthyroidism that later progressed to Graves' ophthalmopathy. The chain employs TRBV13 and TRBJ1-5; D gene ambiguous. The sample consisted of blood. The CDR3 DNA sequence: TGTGCCAGCAGCTTAGCCATGAATCAGCCCCAGCATTTT. Protein product: CASSLAMNQPQHF.